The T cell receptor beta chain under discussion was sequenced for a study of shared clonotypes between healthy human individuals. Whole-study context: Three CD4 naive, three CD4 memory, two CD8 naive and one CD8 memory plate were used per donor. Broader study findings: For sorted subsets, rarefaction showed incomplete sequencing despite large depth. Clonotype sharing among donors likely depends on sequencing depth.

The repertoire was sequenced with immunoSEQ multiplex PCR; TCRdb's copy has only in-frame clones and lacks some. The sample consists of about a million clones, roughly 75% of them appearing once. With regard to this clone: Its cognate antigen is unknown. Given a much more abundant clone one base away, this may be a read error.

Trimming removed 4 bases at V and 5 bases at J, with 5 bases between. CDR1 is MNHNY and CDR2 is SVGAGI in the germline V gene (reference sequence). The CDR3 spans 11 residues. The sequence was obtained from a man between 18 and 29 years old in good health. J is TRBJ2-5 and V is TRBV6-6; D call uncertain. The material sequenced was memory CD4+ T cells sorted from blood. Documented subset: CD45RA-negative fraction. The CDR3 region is CASSLWETQYF. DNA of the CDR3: TGTGCCAGCAGTTTATGGGAGACCCAGTACTTC.